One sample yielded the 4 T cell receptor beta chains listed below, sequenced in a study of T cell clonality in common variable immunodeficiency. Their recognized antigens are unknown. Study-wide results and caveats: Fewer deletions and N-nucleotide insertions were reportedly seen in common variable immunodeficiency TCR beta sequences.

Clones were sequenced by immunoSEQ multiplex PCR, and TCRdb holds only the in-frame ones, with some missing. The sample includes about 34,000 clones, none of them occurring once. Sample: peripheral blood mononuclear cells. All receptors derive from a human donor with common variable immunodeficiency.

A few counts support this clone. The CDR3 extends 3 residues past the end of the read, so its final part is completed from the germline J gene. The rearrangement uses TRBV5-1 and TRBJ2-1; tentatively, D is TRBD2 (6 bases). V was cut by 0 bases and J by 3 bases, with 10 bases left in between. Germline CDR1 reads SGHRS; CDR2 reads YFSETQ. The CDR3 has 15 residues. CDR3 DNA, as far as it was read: TGCGCCAGCAGCTTGGGACTAGTGGGCTACAATGAG. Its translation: CASSLGLVGYNE. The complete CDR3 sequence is CASSLGLVGYNEQFF.

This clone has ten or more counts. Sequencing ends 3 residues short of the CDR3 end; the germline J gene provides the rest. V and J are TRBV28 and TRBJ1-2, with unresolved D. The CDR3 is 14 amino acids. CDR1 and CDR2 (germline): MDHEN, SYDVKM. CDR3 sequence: CASTPPSRGVGYTF. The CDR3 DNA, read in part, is TGTGCCAGCACTCCTCCCTCCCGGGGTGTGGGC.

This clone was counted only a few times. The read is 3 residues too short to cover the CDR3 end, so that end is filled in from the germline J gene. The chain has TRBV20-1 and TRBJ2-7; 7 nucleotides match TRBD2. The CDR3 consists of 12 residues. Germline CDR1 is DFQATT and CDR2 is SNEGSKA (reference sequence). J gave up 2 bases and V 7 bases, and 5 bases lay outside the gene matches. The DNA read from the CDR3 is TGCAGTGGGCGGGAGTTGACCTACGAG. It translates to CSGRELTYE. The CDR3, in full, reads CSGRELTYEQYF.

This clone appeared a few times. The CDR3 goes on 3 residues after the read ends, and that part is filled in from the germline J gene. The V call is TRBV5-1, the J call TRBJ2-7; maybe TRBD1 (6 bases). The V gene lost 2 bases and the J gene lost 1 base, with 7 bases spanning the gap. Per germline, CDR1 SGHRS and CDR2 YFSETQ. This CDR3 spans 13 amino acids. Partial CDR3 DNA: TGCGCCAGCAGCTTACAGGGTTCCTACGAG. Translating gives CASSLQGSYE. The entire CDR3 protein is CASSLQGSYEQYF.